These T cell receptor beta chains were read from a single sample in a study of blood T cell repertoires in COVID-19. Using immunoSEQ multiplex PCR, the repertoire was profiled, and TCRdb retains in-frame clones only, with some absent. Here the sample spans about 300,000 clones, just under 90% being singletons. Sequenced input: peripheral blood. The receptors come from a woman in her 30s with COVID-19, enrolled during active disease. Both conserved end residues are part of each CDR3. A D gene is named only where the DNA matches it firmly. Clone size appears in some rows only: once, few, many, or a class for an expanded clone.

v_gene: TRBV6-6; abundance: NA; len: 12; j_gene: TRBJ1-3; d_gene: NA; CDR3nt: TGTGCCAGCACCGTGGCCGGAAACACCATATATTTT; CDR3aa: CASTVAGNTIYF
v_gene: TRBV7-9; abundance: NA; len: 14; j_gene: TRBJ2-5; d_gene: NA; CDR3nt: TGTGCCAGCAGCTTAAGGTCTCTGGAGGAGACCCAGTACTTC; CDR3aa: CASSLRSLEETQYF
v_gene: TRBV29-1; abundance: NA; len: 11; j_gene: TRBJ2-5; d_gene: NA; CDR3nt: TGCAGCGTGGTGGTAGAGCCGACCCAGTACTTC; CDR3aa: CSVVVEPTQYF
v_gene: TRBV2; abundance: NA; len: 12; j_gene: TRBJ1-6; d_gene: TRBD1; CDR3nt: TGTGCCAGCAGCAATACAGGGGGACCCCTCCACTTT; CDR3aa: CASSNTGGPLHF
v_gene: TRBV10-2; abundance: NA; len: 15; j_gene: TRBJ1-5; d_gene: NA; CDR3nt: TGCGCCAGCAGTGACTGGACAGCTAGCAATCAGCCCCAGCATTTT; CDR3aa: CASSDWTASNQPQHF
v_gene: TRBV18; abundance: few; len: 14; j_gene: TRBJ2-7; d_gene: NA; CDR3nt: TGTGCCAGCTCACCAAGTAACAGAGCCTACGAGCAGTACTTC; CDR3aa: CASSPSNRAYEQYF
v_gene: TRBV27; abundance: NA; len: 14; j_gene: TRBJ1-1; d_gene: TRBD1; CDR3nt: TGTGCCAGCAGACTAGGACAGGGAGACACTGAAGCTTTCTTT; CDR3aa: CASRLGQGDTEAFF
v_gene: TRBV5-1; abundance: NA; len: 16; j_gene: TRBJ2-1; d_gene: TRBD2; CDR3nt: TGCGCCAGCAGCCCCCAACCGGGACTAGCCGCCCCTGAGCAGTTCTTC; CDR3aa: CASSPQPGLAAPEQFF
v_gene: TRBV23-1; abundance: NA; len: 15; j_gene: TRBJ1-5; d_gene: NA; CDR3nt: TGCGCCAGCAGTCTAATTGTGGCGGCTTGCCAGCCCCAGCATTTT; CDR3aa: CASSLIVAACQPQHF
v_gene: TRBV5-1; abundance: NA; len: 18; j_gene: TRBJ1-4; d_gene: NA; CDR3nt: TGCGCCAGCAGCTTGTTCACTAGGACAGACACAACTAATGAAAAACTGTTTTTT; CDR3aa: CASSLFTRTDTTNEKLFF
v_gene: TRBV19; abundance: NA; len: 15; j_gene: TRBJ1-1; d_gene: NA; CDR3nt: TGTGCCAGTAGTCCAACTCGCCGGGTGAACACTGAAGCTTTCTTT; CDR3aa: CASSPTRRVNTEAFF